This passage covers 17 T cell receptor beta chains from one sample sequenced in a study of CXCR3-negative and CXCR3-positive naive CD8 T cells. Preparation of TRB cDNA libraries relied on 5' RACE carrying UMI labels. Each CDR3 protein gets one entry in TCRdb, which reprocessed the 5' RACE reads and gives no DNA. This sample's table reports 90,000 to 100,000 distinct CDR3 sequences. Sequencing was done on a sample of naive CXCR3- CD8+ T cells from blood. Indicated subset: CD45RO-CCR7+CD27+CD95- naive CD8+ T cells lacking CXCR3 (TNR3-). These TCRs come from a human donor in good health. Some clones in this sample may be carry-over from other donors' samples.

The gene calls are TRBV29-1 and TRBJ2-7. The CDR3 sequence is 12 residues long. CDR1 and CDR2 from the germline V gene are SQVTM and ANQGSEA. CDR3 sequence reads: CSVAGTHYEQYF.

The chain has TRBV19 and TRBJ2-3; TCRdb indicates TRBD1, and absent DNA this call remains unverified. The CDR3 is 18 residues long. From germline, CDR1 is LNHDA and CDR2 SQIVND (reference sequence). The CDR3 loop is CASSIDPPRDRVTDTQYF.

The chain combines TRBV28 with TRBJ1-5. This CDR3 is built from 16 residues. Germline V lookup: CDR1 MDHEN, CDR2 SYDVKM. The CDR3 protein is CASSFSGTVSNQPQHF.

The chain recombines TRBV11-2 with TRBJ2-1. Germline loops: CDR1 SGHAT, CDR2 FQNNGV. The CDR3 spans 16 residues. The CDR3: CASSLDRWGDINEQFF.

The chain combines TRBV13 with TRBJ2-3; the D call of TRBD1 rests on TCRdb alone, since no DNA is present to check it. The CDR3 loop spans 17 amino acids. The germline V gene encodes CDR1 PRHDT and CDR2 FYEKMQ (reference sequence). The CDR3 here is CASSLIFGQVSTDTQYF. The full variable domain, rest sourced from reference TRBV13 and TRBJ2-3, is AAGVIQSPRHLIKEKRETATLKCYPIPRHDTVYWYQQGPGQDPQFLISFYEKMQSDKGSIPDRFSAQQFSDYHSELNMSSLELGDSALYFCASSLIFGQVSTDTQYFGPGTRLTVL.

The chain links TRBV10-2 to TRBJ2-1; the D call from TCRdb, TRBD2, cannot be confirmed without DNA. Germline V gene lookup returns CDR1 WSHSY and CDR2 SAAADI. The CDR3 runs 14 residues. CDR3 region: CASRIAGGGDEQFF.

The chain combines TRBV28 with TRBJ2-3; TCRdb lists TRBD1, though no DNA is available to test this call. This CDR3 region has 17 residues. Germline loops: CDR1 MDHEN, CDR2 SYDVKM. CDR3 sequence: CASSSPNRGKTTDTQYF.

This chain connects TRBV25-1 to TRBJ2-3; TCRdb calls TRBD1, which cannot be checked without DNA. Germline V gene data show CDR1 as MGHDK and CDR2 as SYGVNS. The CDR3 is made up of 13 amino acids. CDR3 sequence reads: CASRLTGRDTQYF.

The chain employs TRBV12-3 or TRBV12-4 and TRBJ2-1; TCRdb's D call, TRBD1, is unchecked because there is no DNA. This CDR3 has 15 amino acids. This CDR3 is CASSLGAGDYNEQFF.

V and J are TRBV11-2 and TRBJ2-3. From germline, CDR1 is SGHAT and CDR2 FQNNGV. This CDR3 contains 12 residues. The CDR3 sequence is CASSLYTDTQYF.

V usage is TRBV11-1 and J usage is TRBJ2-7; there is no DNA to check the TCRdb D call of TRBD1. The germline V gene has CDR1 SGHAT and CDR2 FQDESV (reference sequence). The CDR3 contains 15 residues. Here the CDR3 reads CASSLARRNRDEQYF.

This chain's CDR3 is CASSLDAGARDGYTF. This chain connects TRBV5-4 to TRBJ1-2; TCRdb proposes TRBD1, but this gene call is untestable without DNA. The V gene's germline CDR1 is SGHNT and CDR2 YYREEE (reference sequence). The CDR3 extends over 15 amino acids.

The genes are TRBV20-1 and TRBJ2-1; TCRdb designates TRBD1, a call that cannot be tested without DNA. This CDR3 has 15 amino acids. Germline V gives CDR1 DFQATT, CDR2 SNEGSKA (reference sequence). The CDR3 is CSARSRTGDYNEQFF.

This chain links TRBV7-9 with TRBJ2-5; the TRBD1 assignment by TCRdb is unverifiable without DNA. CDR3 length equals 15 residues. The germline V gene encodes CDR1 SEHNR and CDR2 FQNEAQ (reference sequence). The CDR3 sequence: CASSPPGRGEETQYF.

The chain couples TRBV6-6 to TRBJ2-1. Germline V gene lookup returns CDR1 MNHNY and CDR2 SVGAGI (reference sequence). The CDR3 runs to 12 residues. The CDR3: CASSYSEPEQFF.

CDR3 loop: CASSQDTEYNEQFF. V usage is TRBV4-3 and J usage is TRBJ2-1. Germline V gene lookup returns CDR1 LGHNA and CDR2 YSLEER. The CDR3 is 14 residues long.

This chain uses TRBV7-3 with TRBJ2-1; TCRdb returns TRBD2, unconfirmable since there is no DNA. CDR1 is SGHTA and CDR2 is FQGTGA in the germline V gene. This CDR3 is 14 amino acids long. The CDR3 sequence is CASSRGLADNEQFF.